Following are 26 T cell receptor beta chains from one sample sequenced in a study of post-analysis software for immune sequencing data. The library was made from cDNA and included unique molecular identifiers. TCRdb reprocessed the PCR reads with MiXCR, giving one entry per CDR3 protein. This table has roughly 600,000 distinct CDR3 sequences, roughly 40% appearing once. Findings and caveats of the study: Included in a set of roughly 5 TRBV segments more frequent in patients than controls were TRBV5-6, TRBV5-1 and TRBV20-1.

Antigens of these TCRs are unknown. The source material was blood. These receptors all come from a girl aged 5 to 17 with multiple sclerosis.

This clonotype was counted ten times or more. The chain couples TRBV7-6 to TRBJ2-4; no definite D call. V gave up 1 base and J gave up 2 bases, with 3 bases separating them. Per the germline V gene, CDR1 is SGHVS and CDR2 is FNYEAQ. The CDR3 has 13 residues. The CDR3 loop reads CASSLDTKNIQYF. CDR3 DNA sequence: TGTGCCAGCAGCTTAGACACCAAAAACATTCAGTACTTC.

This clonotype was picked up a small number of times. The V and J genes are TRBV25-1 and TRBJ2-1; TRBD2 is a possible D gene (6 bases). V dropped 0 bases and J dropped 9 bases, with 15 bases sitting between them. Per the germline V gene, CDR1 is MGHDK and CDR2 is SYGVNS. The CDR3 loop spans 15 amino acids. DNA of the CDR3: TGTGCCAGCAGTGAATATGGCGTCTGGGGAGGTGAGCAGTTCTTC. Translation: CASSEYGVWGGEQFF.

This chain joins TRBV9 and TRBJ1-1, with TRBD1 as a possible D gene (5 bases). This CDR3 is 16 amino acids long. CDR1 is SGDLS and CDR2 is YYNGEE in the germline V gene. Trimming left V 0 bases short and J 6 bases short, with 18 bases between. This CDR3 reads CASSVATGAGHSEAFF. The CDR3, as DNA: TGTGCCAGCAGCGTAGCTACTGGGGCAGGTCATTCTGAAGCTTTCTTT.

V usage is TRBV13 and J usage is TRBJ2-5, with 7 positions matching TRBD1. The germline V gene has CDR1 PRHDT and CDR2 FYEKMQ (reference sequence). Trimming took 0 bases from V and 3 from J; bases not matched to a gene: 7. The CDR3 has 16 residues. The CDR3 protein is CASSLGDPDREETQYF. CDR3 bases: TGTGCCAGCAGCTTAGGAGACCCCGACAGGGAAGAGACCCAGTACTTC.

The gene calls are TRBV7-9 and TRBJ1-4; no clear D gene. The V and J ends lost 4 bases and 6 bases respectively, with 12 bases between them. The germline CDR1 and CDR2 sequences are SEHNR and FQNEAQ (reference sequence). This CDR3 comprises 14 residues. CDR3 bases: TGTGCCAGCAGCTCACCCTCCGATGATGAAAAACTGTTTTTT. Protein sequence: CASSSPSDDEKLFF.

This chain joins TRBV7-9 and TRBJ2-5; D is uncertain. Matching the DNA end better, TRBJ2-7 makes the J call doubtful. This CDR3 has 15 amino acids. CDR1 SEHNR and CDR2 FQNEAQ come from the germline V gene (reference sequence). The CDR3 DNA is TGTGCCAGCAGCCCCCCATCCTCCAACCTTTACGAGCAGTACTTC. Its protein product is CASSPPSSNLYEQYF.

A word on this clonotype: Its ends do not fully match the called genes, so a read error is possible. V is TRBV4-1 and J is TRBJ2-1, with 8 bases fitting TRBD2. CDR3 size: 16 residues. Germline loops: CDR1 MGHRA, CDR2 YSYEKL. In DNA form, the CDR3 reads TGCGCTAGCAGCCAAGTCTCCGGGGGGGCCTGGAATGAGCAGTTCTTC. It translates to CASSQVSGGAWNEQFF.

A few counts support this clonotype. The genes are TRBV12-3 or TRBV12-4 and TRBJ2-7; 9 bases line up with TRBD1. There are 16 residues in the CDR3. J lost 4 bases, V lost 5 bases, and 12 bases had no gene match. This CDR3 reads CASSPRGRQGDYEQYF. CDR3 bases: TGTGCCAGCAGTCCCCGAGGAAGACAGGGGGATTACGAGCAGTACTTC.

The chain recombines TRBV2 with TRBJ2-3, with D unclear. The CDR3 loop spans 12 amino acids. V lost 10 bases, J lost 2 bases, and 10 bases lay in between. CDR1 and CDR2 (germline): SNHLY, FYNNEI. The CDR3 protein is CATGEFTDTQYF. The CDR3 nucleotides read TGTGCCACCGGCGAGTTCACAGATACGCAGTATTTT.

This clonotype has just a few counts. The chain joins TRBV13 to TRBJ2-2; D unclear. V lost 5 bases to trimming and J lost 2 bases, with 15 bases between them. This CDR3 spans 16 amino acids. Germline CDR1 and CDR2: PRHDT and FYEKMQ (reference sequence). In DNA, the CDR3 is TGTGCCAGCAGCCACGGCCAAGACTTAAACACCGGGGAGCTGTTTTTT. Translating it yields CASSHGQDLNTGELFF.

The table lists this clonotype with a few counts. The chain has TRBV12-3 or TRBV12-4 and TRBJ2-3; 9 nucleotides agree with TRBD2. This CDR3 contains 16 residues. The V gene end was trimmed by 1 base and the J gene end by 0 bases; junction bases not matched to a gene: 2. CDR3 amino acids: CASSLEREVSTDTQYF. CDR3 nucleotides: TGTGCCAGCAGTTTAGAGCGGGAGGTCAGCACAGATACGCAGTATTTT.

The rearrangement links TRBV20-1 to TRBJ2-7; D gene ambiguous. Germline CDR1 reads DFQATT; CDR2 reads SNEGSKA (reference sequence). Trimming took off 7 bases at V and 4 bases at J, with 11 bases between the two ends. The length of the CDR3 is 11 residues. CDR3 loop: CSGADGYEQYF. As DNA, the CDR3 is TGCAGTGGGGCAGACGGATACGAGCAGTACTTC.

This clonotype was seen a few times. The chain uses TRBV4-1 and TRBJ1-2; D might be TRBD1 (5 bases). V dropped 3 bases and J dropped 0 bases, with 11 bases sitting between them. The germline gives CDR1 MGHRA, CDR2 YSYEKL. This CDR3 spans 15 amino acids. The DNA of the CDR3 is TGCGCCAGCAGCCACCGGGACCGATCTAACTATGGCTACACCTTC. It encodes CASSHRDRSNYGYTF.

The V call is TRBV5-1, the J call TRBJ2-1; 7 nucleotides line up with TRBD2. The ends lost 2 bases at V and 3 bases at J; junction bases unmatched: 14. This CDR3 has 18 amino acids. Germline CDR1 is SGHRS and CDR2 is YFSETQ. CDR3 sequence (DNA): TGCGCCAGCAGCTTAGCGCAGACGCCGGGACTACTCTACAATGAGCAGTTCTTC. It specifies CASSLAQTPGLLYNEQFF.

This chain links TRBV12-3 or TRBV12-4 with TRBJ2-7, with D possibly matching TRBD2 (5 bases). Trimming pared 6 bases from V and 0 bases from J, leaving 15 bases between. CDR3 length: 15 amino acids. The CDR3 region has the DNA TGTGCCAGCAGCTCTAGAGTGGGGAGCTCCTACGAGCAGTACTTC. It specifies CASSSRVGSSYEQYF.

This chain joins TRBV20-1 and TRBJ2-3; 10 bases match TRBD2. The J segment lost 10 bases and the V segment lost 0 bases, leaving 10 bases of the junction unmatched. Per germline, CDR1 DFQATT and CDR2 SNEGSKA (reference sequence). CDR3 size: 15 residues. The CDR3: CSARDESSGSQAQYF. The CDR3 region has the DNA TGCAGTGCTAGAGACGAGTCTAGCGGGAGTCAAGCGCAGTATTTT.

This clonotype was observed at least ten times. The chain joins TRBV20-1 to TRBJ2-7; D not resolved. The V end lost 3 bases, the J end lost 1 base, and 4 bases lay between the germline ends. Germline assignment: CDR1 DFQATT and CDR2 SNEGSKA (reference sequence). This CDR3 comprises 11 residues. The DNA for the CDR3 is TGCAGTGCTAGCAGTTCCTACGAGCAGTACTTC. This gives the protein CSASSSYEQYF.

The chain employs TRBV11-2 and TRBJ2-3, with D perhaps matching TRBD1 (5 bases). The germline CDR1 and CDR2 sequences are SGHAT and FQNNGV. This CDR3 contains 15 residues. V lost 1 base and J 0 bases, leaving 8 bases between the germline ends. CDR3 protein: CASSLVWGSTDTQYF. As DNA, the CDR3 is TGTGCCAGCAGCTTAGTTTGGGGCAGCACAGATACGCAGTATTTT.

This clonotype showed up just a few times. The V gene is TRBV6-5, the J gene TRBJ2-1; D may match TRBD1 or TRBD2 (8 bases each). The CDR3 totals 18 residues. V lost 4 bases and J 2 bases, leaving 21 bases between the germline ends. The germline V gene has CDR1 MNHEY and CDR2 SVGAGI. CDR3 nucleotide sequence: TGTGCCAGCAGTTTTCGGTACGCGGGGGGACAGGCCTACAATGAGCAGTTCTTC. This translates into CASSFRYAGGQAYNEQFF.

The CDR3 DNA reads TGTGCCGCGAATCCGACAGGGGCGATTATCTACGAGCAGTACTTC. Protein sequence: CAANPTGAIIYEQYF. The genes are TRBV10-3 and TRBJ2-7; 8 bases are shared with TRBD1. The CDR3 runs 15 residues. J lost 3 bases, V lost 11 bases, and 15 bases had no gene match. In germline, CDR1 is ENHRY, CDR2 SYGVKD.

In this sample, this clonotype turned up a few times. V gene TRBV27 combines with J gene TRBJ2-5, with D perhaps assigned TRBD1 or TRBD2 (5 bases each). The DNA end lines up better with TRBJ2-7; the J call may be wrong. Per germline, CDR1 MNHEY and CDR2 SMNVEV (reference sequence). The CDR3 runs 15 residues. The CDR3 here is CASSTSGTVAYEQYF. In DNA, the CDR3 is TGTGCCAGCAGCACCTCCGGGACGGTAGCCTACGAGCAGTACTTC.

V is TRBV7-9 and J is TRBJ2-1; no definite D call. Germline CDR1 and CDR2: SEHNR and FQNEAQ (reference sequence). The CDR3 is made up of 18 amino acids. Trimming left V 0 bases short and J 0 bases short, with 15 bases between. CDR3 sequence reads: CASSLASGVPSSYNEQFF. In DNA, the CDR3 is TGTGCCAGCAGCTTAGCTTCCGGAGTCCCGAGCTCCTACAATGAGCAGTTCTTC.

This chain connects TRBV7-2 to TRBJ2-5, with no clear D. This CDR3 has 14 residues. Per germline, CDR1 SGHTA and CDR2 FQGNSA. Deletions cut 5 bases from V and 5 bases from J, with 15 bases between. The CDR3 reads CASSRLPVLETQYF. CDR3 DNA: TGTGCCAGCAGCCGGCTACCCGTCCTGGAGACCCAGTACTTC.

The genes are TRBV27 and TRBJ2-7, with D maybe TRBD2 (6 bases). TRBJ2-5 matches the DNA end more closely, so the J call is doubtful. The germline gives CDR1 MNHEY, CDR2 SMNVEV (reference sequence). The CDR3 sequence is 13 residues long. CDR3 bases: TGTGCCAGCAGTTTATCGATGGGGGGGACCCAGTACTTC. Residues: CASSLSMGGTQYF.

The chain combines TRBV7-2 with TRBJ2-2; no definite D call. The CDR3 runs 15 residues. The V gene lost 5 bases and the J gene lost 7 bases, with 17 bases spanning the gap. Germline CDR1 and CDR2: SGHTA and FQGNSA. The CDR3 loop is CASSQRLSAFGELFF. Here the CDR3 DNA reads TGTGCCAGCAGCCAACGGCTCTCCGCATTCGGGGAGCTGTTTTTT.

The chain has TRBV12-3 or TRBV12-4 and TRBJ2-3; the D is unclear. The ends were cut back, 4 bases at V and 3 bases at J, with 11 bases in the middle. The CDR3 contains 14 residues. The CDR3: CASSWLRTTDTQYF. In nucleotides, the CDR3 is TGTGCCAGCAGTTGGCTTAGGACGACAGATACGCAGTATTTT.